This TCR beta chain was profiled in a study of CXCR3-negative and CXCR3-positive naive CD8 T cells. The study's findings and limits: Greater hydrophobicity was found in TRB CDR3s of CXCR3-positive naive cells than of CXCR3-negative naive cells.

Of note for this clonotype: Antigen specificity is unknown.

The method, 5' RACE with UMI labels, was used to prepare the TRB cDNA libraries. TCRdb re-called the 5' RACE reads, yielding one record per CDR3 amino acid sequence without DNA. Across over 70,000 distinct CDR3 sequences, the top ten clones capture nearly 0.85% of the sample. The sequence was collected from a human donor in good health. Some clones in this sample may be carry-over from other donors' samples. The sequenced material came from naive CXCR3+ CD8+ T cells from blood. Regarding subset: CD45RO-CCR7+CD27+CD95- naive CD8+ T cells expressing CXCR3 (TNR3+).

CDR3 amino acids: CASSWGQFEAFF. The chain recombines TRBV28 with TRBJ1-1; as DNA is missing, the TRBD1 call by TCRdb cannot be tested. This CDR3 has 12 amino acids. Germline CDR1 MDHEN, CDR2 SYDVKM.